These 28 T cell receptor beta chains came from one sample sequenced in a study of blood T cell repertoires in COVID-19. Clones were read by immunoSEQ multiplex PCR, and TCRdb kept only the in-frame ones, dropping some. Among about 170,000 clones, about 88% were seen once, and the ten largest hold approximately 0.6%. The sequenced sample was peripheral blood. These receptors originate from a man between 60 and 75 years old with COVID-19, enrolled during active disease.

The gene calls are TRBV7-8 and TRBJ1-3; D is ambiguous. The V end was cut by 7 bases, the J end by 1 base, with 11 bases between. This CDR3 region has 14 residues. CDR1 and CDR2 from the germline V gene are SGHVS and FQNEAQ. CDR3 protein: CASKFQSSGNTIYF. The CDR3 coding sequence is TGTGCCAGCAAGTTTCAGTCATCTGGAAACACCATATATTTT.

The chain joins TRBV19 to TRBJ2-2; a possible D gene is TRBD1 (5 bases). The germline CDR1 and CDR2 sequences are LNHDA and SQIVND (reference sequence). Trimming took off 2 bases at V and 5 bases at J, with 12 bases between the two ends. The CDR3 spans 15 residues. The CDR3 sequence: CASSINPRVTGELFF. The CDR3 DNA reads TGTGCCAGTAGTATAAACCCCAGGGTAACCGGGGAGCTGTTTTTT. The full variable domain, its missing parts supplied by reference TRBV19 and TRBJ2-2, is DGGITQSPKYLFRKEGQNVTLSCEQNLNHDAMYWYRQDPGQGLRLIYYSQIVNDFQKGDIAEGYSVSREKKESFPLTVTSAQKNPTAFYLCASSINPRVTGELFFGEGSRLTVL.

The chain is built from TRBV19 and TRBJ1-1; D remains unclear. The V end was cut by 10 bases, the J end by 2 bases, with 14 bases between. The CDR3 is 13 amino acids. CDR1 and CDR2 (germline): LNHDA, SQIVND (reference sequence). The CDR3 DNA reads TGTGCCACCCAAATAAAGACAAACACTGAAGCTTTCTTT. This gives the protein CATQIKTNTEAFF. The variable domain in full, completed from reference TRBV19 and TRBJ1-1, reads DGGITQSPKYLFRKEGQNVTLSCEQNLNHDAMYWYRQDPGQGLRLIYYSQIVNDFQKGDIAEGYSVSREKKESFPLTVTSAQKNPTAFYLCATQIKTNTEAFFGQGTRLTVV.

The rearrangement links TRBV18 to TRBJ2-3, with D possibly matching TRBD2 (5 bases). The CDR3 spans 16 residues. The V end was cut by 3 bases, the J end by 2 bases, with 15 bases between. Germline V lookup: CDR1 KGHSH, CDR2 LQKENI. CDR3 sequence (DNA): TGTGCCAGCTCACCTCTAAATAGCGCCACCACAGATACGCAGTATTTT. Translation: CASSPLNSATTDTQYF.

The rearrangement joins TRBV11-3 to TRBJ2-3; 9 nucleotides line up with TRBD2. The CDR3 has 19 amino acids. The V and J ends lost 4 bases and 6 bases, in that order; junction bases with no gene match: 20. Germline lookup yields CDR1 SGHNT and CDR2 YENEEA. CDR3 in amino acids: CASSSDNSPGLAGSDTQYF. CDR3 nucleotides: TGTGCCAGCAGCTCGGATAACTCGCCGGGACTAGCAGGTTCGGATACGCAGTATTTT.

This chain connects TRBV6-5 to TRBJ1-1; 8 positions agree with TRBD1. The J segment lost 2 bases and the V segment lost 8 bases, leaving 7 bases of the junction unmatched. Germline values: CDR1 MNHEY, CDR2 SVGAGI. There are 14 residues in the CDR3. CDR3 bases: TGTGCCAGCCTCAAGACAGGGGTAAACACTGAAGCTTTCTTT. This translates into CASLKTGVNTEAFF.

The table lists this clone with a count of one. This sequence joins TRBV14 and TRBJ2-7, with 7 bases fitting TRBD1. Germline CDR1 and CDR2: SGHDN and FVKESK. Trimming cost V 6 bases and J 3 bases; bases outside gene matches: 5. The CDR3 totals 13 residues. The CDR3: CASRPTGVYEQYF. CDR3 bases: TGTGCCAGCAGGCCCACAGGGGTCTACGAGCAGTACTTC.

The chain links TRBV3-1 (or the pseudogene TRBV3-2) to TRBJ1-2; no firm D call. V was shortened by 6 bases and J by 2 bases, with 10 bases between the two germline ends. Germline CDR1 LGHDT, CDR2 YNNKEL (reference sequence). The CDR3 consists of 13 residues. CDR3 region: CASSLTENYGYTF. The CDR3, as DNA: TGTGCCAGCAGTCTTACAGAAAACTATGGCTACACCTTC.

The J gene is TRBJ2-1, the V gene TRBV6-2 or TRBV6-3; no definite D call. Germline CDR1 and CDR2: MNHEY and SVGEGT. The ends were cut back, 2 bases at V and 4 bases at J, with 6 bases in the middle. The CDR3 consists of 13 residues. Here the CDR3 reads CASSYQLYNEQFF. The CDR3 bases are TGTGCCAGCAGTTACCAACTTTACAATGAGCAGTTCTTC.

This rearrangement joins TRBV29-1 to TRBJ1-5, with 8 bases that match TRBD1. V trimming: 3 bases; J trimming: 0 bases; junction bases outside the gene matches: 16. The germline V gene encodes CDR1 SQVTM and CDR2 ANQGSEA. CDR3 length: 19 amino acids. The CDR3 region is CSVDLPLRQGNYSNQPQHF. In nucleotides, the CDR3 is TGCAGCGTTGACCTACCCCTTCGACAGGGGAATTATAGCAATCAGCCCCAGCATTTT.

V is TRBV6-2 or TRBV6-3 and J is TRBJ2-7, with D hard to call. Germline loops: CDR1 MNHEY, CDR2 SVGEGT. This CDR3 has 12 amino acids. V lost 6 bases, J lost 3 bases, and 9 bases lay in between. The CDR3 spells CASSQHGYEQYF. The CDR3, as DNA: TGTGCCAGCAGCCAACATGGCTACGAGCAGTACTTC.

The chain combines TRBV5-1 with TRBJ2-5, with D possibly TRBD1 on 8 matching bases. V lost 4 bases to trimming and J lost 4 bases, with 17 bases between them. The CDR3 length is 15 residues. Germline CDR1 SGHRS, CDR2 YFSETQ. In DNA, the CDR3 is TGCGCCAGCAGCCGAGGACAGGGCGGGGGAGAGACCCAGTACTTC. Protein product: CASSRGQGGGETQYF.

This sequence joins TRBV7-6 and TRBJ1-3; TRBD1 matches 8 bases. CDR3 size: 17 residues. Germline V CDR1 and CDR2: SGHVS, FNYEAQ. After removal of 1 base from V and 0 bases from J, the junction contained 5 bases not matched to a gene. The CDR3 sequence: CASSLGQGTFSGNTIYF. The CDR3 DNA follows: TGTGCCAGCAGCTTAGGACAGGGGACGTTCTCTGGAAACACCATATATTTT. Looking up the rest from reference TRBV7-6 and TRBJ1-3 gives the full variable domain: GAGVSQSPRYKVTKRGQDVALRCDPISGHVSLYWYRQALGQGPEFLTYFNYEAQQDKSGLPNDRFSAERPEGSISTLTIQRTEQRDSAMYRCASSLGQGTFSGNTIYFGEGSWLTVV.

This clone was counted a single time. This rearrangement joins TRBV30 to TRBJ2-1; 10 bases are shared with TRBD1. Per the germline V gene, CDR1 is GTSNPN and CDR2 is SVGIG (reference sequence). CDR3 length: 14 amino acids. V shed 0 bases and J 5 bases; nucleotides not matched to a gene: 1. The CDR3 reads CAWSVGTGDNEQFF. CDR3 nucleotide sequence: TGTGCCTGGAGTGTAGGGACAGGGGACAATGAGCAGTTCTTC. Supplemented by reference TRBV30 and TRBJ2-1, the full variable domain reads SQTIHQWPATLVQPVGSPLSLECTVEGTSNPNLYWYRQAAGRGLQLLFYSVGIGQISSEVPQNLSASRPQDRQFILSSKKLLLSDSGFYLCAWSVGTGDNEQFFGPGTRLTVL.

J is TRBJ2-3 and V is TRBV13; TRBD2 matches 12 bases. Losses at the gene ends were 0 bases for V and 8 bases for J; bases not matched to a gene: 6. Germline CDR1 is PRHDT and CDR2 is FYEKMQ (reference sequence). The CDR3 covers 16 residues. The CDR3 spells CASSLGPLAGGSTQYF. The CDR3 bases are TGTGCCAGCAGCTTAGGCCCGCTAGCGGGAGGGAGTACGCAGTATTTT.

The J gene is TRBJ2-7, the V gene TRBV4-3; D unclear. The CDR3 loop spans 15 amino acids. Germline V gives CDR1 LGHNA, CDR2 YSLEER. V was trimmed by 4 bases and J by 6 bases, leaving 19 bases between them. The CDR3 DNA follows: TGCGCCAGCAGCCCTCAGGAACTGGGTACCGGCGAGCAGTACTTC. Protein sequence: CASSPQELGTGEQYF.

The V call is TRBV14, the J call TRBJ1-1; 8 nucleotides agree with TRBD1. Germline CDR1 SGHDN, CDR2 FVKESK. CDR3 length: 16 residues. V dropped 3 bases and J dropped 7; count of bases not matched to a gene: 13. The chain's CDR3 is CASSHGQESTGGEAFF. CDR3 in DNA: TGTGCCAGCAGCCATGGACAGGAATCAACAGGGGGTGAAGCTTTCTTT.

V is TRBV9 and J is TRBJ1-3; no clear D gene. Germline V CDR1 and CDR2: SGDLS, YYNGEE. This CDR3 region has 13 residues. Trimming removed 2 bases from V and 4 bases from J, with 7 bases in between. The CDR3 is CASSVQVGNTIYF. CDR3 sequence (DNA): TGTGCCAGCAGCGTTCAGGTCGGAAACACCATATATTTT.

The chain carries TRBV5-8 and TRBJ2-5, with D possibly TRBD1 on 6 matching bases. Trimming removed 6 bases at V and 0 bases at J, with 15 bases between. Per germline, CDR1 SGHTS and CDR2 YDEGEE. The CDR3 totals 15 residues. DNA of the CDR3: TGTGCCAGCACCTACAGGTGGGACAACCAAGAGACCCAGTACTTC. Its translation: CASTYRWDNQETQYF.

J is TRBJ2-5 and V is TRBV7-6, with 8 bases aligning to TRBD2. V was clipped by 5 bases and J by 5 bases; unmatched bases: 13. There are 16 residues in the CDR3. Germline V gene data show CDR1 as SGHVS and CDR2 as FNYEAQ. CDR3: CASSPYEGAGGETQYF. CDR3 bases: TGTGCCAGCAGCCCCTACGAGGGCGCGGGAGGTGAGACCCAGTACTTC.

This chain joins TRBV6-2 or TRBV6-3 and TRBJ1-1; D is possibly TRBD1 (5 bases). The CDR3 totals 13 residues. The V end lost 5 bases, the J end lost 3 bases, and 10 bases lay between the germline ends. The germline V gene has CDR1 MNHEY and CDR2 SVGEGT. The CDR3 DNA follows: TGTGCCAGCAGTAGGGACTCCCACACTGAAGCTTTCTTT. Protein sequence: CASSRDSHTEAFF.

This clone occurred many times. J is TRBJ1-2 and V is TRBV6-2 or TRBV6-3; 9 nucleotides match TRBD1. With 5 bases clipped from V and 1 base from J, the junction kept 11 bases outside the gene matches. The length of the CDR3 is 17 residues. The germline gives CDR1 MNHEY, CDR2 SVGEGT. CDR3 coding DNA: TGTGCCAGCAGTACGACCGGGACAGGGACGGATAACTATGGCTACACCTTC. The encoded protein is CASSTTGTGTDNYGYTF.

The chain links TRBV6-5 to TRBJ1-1; D is possibly TRBD1 (5 bases). V lost 4 bases to trimming and J lost 4 bases, with 16 bases between them. Per germline, CDR1 MNHEY and CDR2 SVGAGI. This CDR3 spans 15 amino acids. The CDR3 protein is CASSSGHWLSTEAFF. CDR3 nucleotides: TGTGCCAGCAGTTCCGGACATTGGCTAAGCACTGAAGCTTTCTTT.

The V and J genes are TRBV5-6 and TRBJ2-7; TRBD1 might be the D (6 bases). This CDR3 has 15 amino acids. Germline assignment: CDR1 SGHDT and CDR2 YYEEEE. Trimming pared 0 bases from V and 3 bases from J, leaving 13 bases between. The CDR3 region has the DNA TGTGCCAGCAGCTTGGTGGGGGACAAATTCTACGAGCAGTACTTC. It codes for CASSLVGDKFYEQYF.

The chain carries TRBV5-1 and TRBJ1-2; no definite D call. The CDR3 sequence is 14 residues long. Germline CDR1 and CDR2: SGHRS and YFSETQ. Trimming cost V 0 bases and J 4 bases, with 10 bases left between them. The CDR3 coding sequence is TGCGCCAGCAGCTTGGAGTCGGCGGCCTATGGCTACACCTTC. Protein: CASSLESAAYGYTF.

This clone was counted only a few times. The chain employs TRBV7-2 and TRBJ2-2; 9 nucleotides match TRBD2. CDR1 and CDR2 (germline): SGHTA, FQGNSA. With 6 bases clipped from V and 2 bases from J, the junction kept 7 bases outside the gene matches. This CDR3 contains 16 residues. CDR3 nucleotide sequence: TGTGCCAGCAGAGGTAGGGGGACTAGCAACACCGGGGAGCTGTTTTTT. This gives the protein CASRGRGTSNTGELFF.

The genes are TRBV19 and TRBJ2-5; D not certain. Trimming left V 3 bases short and J 2 bases short, with 10 bases between. CDR1 and CDR2 (germline): LNHDA, SQIVND (reference sequence). The CDR3 loop spans 14 amino acids. The CDR3 DNA reads TGTGCCAGTAGTATGTGGGCTGTGCAAGAGACCCAGTACTTC. Residues: CASSMWAVQETQYF.

The chain recombines TRBV3-1 (or the pseudogene TRBV3-2) with TRBJ1-4; D is unresolved. CDR1 LGHDT and CDR2 YNNKEL come from the germline V gene (reference sequence). The CDR3 sequence is 13 residues long. The V and J ends lost 1 base and 8 bases respectively, with 8 bases between them. CDR3 nucleotides: TGTGCCAGCAGCCAAGTGCCTCAGGAAAAACTGTTTTTT. Translating it yields CASSQVPQEKLFF.